This TCR beta chain was recorded in a study of radiotherapy plus CTLA-4 blockade in lung cancer. Study in general: Among enrolled patients, under 20% responded and roughly 30% achieved disease control.

Points from the study as a whole: Alongside interferon-beta, early blood T cell clone dynamics were reportedly the best predictor of response.

Focal radiation with ipilimumab CTLA-4 blockade was given to patients with chemo-refractory metastatic non-small-cell lung cancer. Germline CDR1 and CDR2: SQVTM and ANQGSEA. The CDR3 extends over 12 amino acids. The ends were cut back, 7 bases at V and 5 bases at J, with 14 bases in the middle. In the case of this clone: What it recognizes is unknown.

The table came from immunoSEQ multiplex PCR; TCRdb's copy has only in-frame clones and leaves some out. The table lists about 87,000 clones, around 84% of them singletons. This chain uses TRBV29-1 with TRBJ1-2; maybe TRBD1 (5 bases). This clonotype originated in a human donor with non-small cell lung cancer that progressed on radiotherapy plus ipilimumab. The input for sequencing was peripheral blood, taken from a patient treated with radiotherapy plus ipilimumab. The CDR3 region is CSAETGVYGYTF. The CDR3 region has the DNA TGCAGCGCCGAAACAGGAGTTTATGGCTACACCTTC.